The present TCR beta chain was sequenced within a study of cytomegalovirus exposure and HLA in healthy donors. Study details: A data release that came early held roughly 85 million unique TCRs from HLA-typed donors. Study outcomes and limitations: Analyses of presence and absence presupposed an approximately uniform sequencing depth across donors. Fewer N-insertions than the roughly 630-donor mean were reportedly shown by an Asian-associated ancestry cluster in a later analysis.

The CDR3 totals 17 residues. Trimming removed 0 bases from V and 6 bases from J; junction bases left unmatched: 8. Per germline, CDR1 SGDLS and CDR2 YYNGEE. A note on this clone: Its antigen is currently unknown.

PCR was performed using 60 Vbeta and 13 Jbeta primers. Profiling relied on immunoSEQ multiplex PCR, and the TCRdb table lists in-frame clones only, not all of them. The repertoire includes over 200,000 clones, 82% of them detected once, and approximately 5.7% sits in the top ten. The sequencing input was PBMCs. The chain has TRBV9 and TRBJ2-2; 10 positions match TRBD2. The clonotype originates from a middle-aged man in good health and CMV-seropositive. CDR3 coding DNA: TGTGCCAGCAGCGTAGGAAGCCTAGCGGGAGTCGCCGGGGAGCTGTTTTTT. Its translation is CASSVGSLAGVAGELFF.